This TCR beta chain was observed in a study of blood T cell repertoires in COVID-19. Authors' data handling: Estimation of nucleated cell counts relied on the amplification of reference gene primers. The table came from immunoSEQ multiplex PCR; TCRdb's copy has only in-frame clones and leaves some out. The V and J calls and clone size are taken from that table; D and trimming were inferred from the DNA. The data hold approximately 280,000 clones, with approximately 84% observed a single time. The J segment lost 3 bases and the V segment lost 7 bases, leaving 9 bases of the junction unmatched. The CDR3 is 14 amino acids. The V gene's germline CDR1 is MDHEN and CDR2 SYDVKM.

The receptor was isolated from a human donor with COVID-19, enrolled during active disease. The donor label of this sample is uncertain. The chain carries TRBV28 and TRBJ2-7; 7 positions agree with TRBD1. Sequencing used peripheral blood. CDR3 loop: CASNLQGTDYEQYF. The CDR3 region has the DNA TGTGCCAGCAATCTACAGGGGACCGACTACGAGCAGTACTTC. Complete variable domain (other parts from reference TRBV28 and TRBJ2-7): DVKVTQSSRYLVKRTGEKVFLECVQDMDHENMFWYRQDPGLGLRLIYFSYDVKMKEKGDIPEGYSVSREKKERFSLILESASTNQTSMYLCASNLQGTDYEQYFGPGTRLTVT.